This T cell receptor beta chain was observed in a study of lymphopenia after photon versus proton radiotherapy. The CDR3 loop spans 11 amino acids. The germline V and J ends were trimmed by 7 bases and 8 bases, with 11 bases remaining between them. The germline CDR1 and CDR2 sequences are MNHNY and SVGAGI (reference sequence). Data came from immunoSEQ multiplex PCR; TCRdb stores just in-frame clones and leaves some out. The sample holds 55,000 to 85,000 clones, around 90% seen once. The sequenced sample was peripheral blood, obtained from a patient treated with photon-based radiotherapy. The TCR was taken from a woman aged 35 to 49 with cholangiocarcinoma. The rearrangement links TRBV6-6 to TRBJ1-1; D call uncertain. In DNA form, the CDR3 reads TGTGCCAGCACCATACGCCAAGAAGCTTTCTTT. It translates to CASTIRQEAFF.